A single sample is the source of the 23 T cell receptor beta chains below, sequenced in a study of blood T cell repertoires in COVID-19. The assay was immunoSEQ multiplex PCR, and TCRdb's table has in-frame clones only and misses some. The table shows fewer than 45,000 clones, with over 75% occurring only once. The sequencing sample was made of peripheral blood. Source of these receptors: a man aged 40-49 years with active or convalescent COVID-19.

V gene TRBV7-9 combines with J gene TRBJ1-3; TRBD1 matches at 8 bases. This CDR3 is 14 amino acids long. Trimming removed 5 bases from V and 2 bases from J; junction bases left unmatched: 2. Germline V gives CDR1 SEHNR, CDR2 FQNEAQ (reference sequence). CDR3 in amino acids: CASSDRGPGNTIYF. In nucleotides, the CDR3 is TGTGCCAGCAGCGACAGGGGCCCTGGAAACACCATATATTTT.

The chain couples TRBV6-2 or TRBV6-3 to TRBJ2-6; tentatively, D is TRBD2 (5 bases). Between the trimmed V and J ends, which lost 5 bases and 3 bases, there was a span of 14 bases. Germline loops: CDR1 MNHEY, CDR2 SVGEGT. CDR3 length: 16 residues. The CDR3 reads CASSIGLGSGANVLTF. CDR3 in DNA: TGTGCCAGCAGTATAGGTTTAGGGAGTGGGGCCAACGTCCTGACTTTC.

Comment on this clone: A read error may account for a junction end that differs from germline. The V and J genes are TRBV6-5 and TRBJ2-2; no clear D gene. The germline V gene encodes CDR1 MNHEY and CDR2 SVGAGI. This CDR3 is built from 13 residues. The CDR3 reads CASSDSSPGELFF. As DNA, the CDR3 is TGTGCCAGCAGTGACTCAAGCCCCGGGGAGCTGTTTTTT.

This sequence joins TRBV24-1 and TRBJ2-5; D unresolved. This CDR3 is built from 14 residues. V lost 2 bases and J lost 0, with 6 bases in between. Germline CDR1 KGHDR, CDR2 SFDVKD. The CDR3 loop reads CATSDSDYQETQYF. The CDR3, as DNA: TGTGCCACCAGTGATTCCGACTACCAAGAGACCCAGTACTTC.

The chain recombines TRBV6-5 with TRBJ1-3; the match to TRBD1 covers 7 bases. This CDR3 is built from 14 residues. With V trimmed by 7 bases and J by 2 bases, 5 bases remained unmatched. Germline CDR1 is MNHEY and CDR2 is SVGAGI. The CDR3 protein is CASIRQGPGNTIYF. The CDR3 nucleotides are TGTGCCAGCATTCGACAGGGCCCTGGAAACACCATATATTTT.

The rearrangement uses TRBV5-4 and TRBJ1-6; D may be TRBD1 (5 bases). In germline, CDR1 is SGHNT, CDR2 YYREEE (reference sequence). The CDR3 runs to 15 residues. Trimming cost V 4 bases and J 9 bases, with 17 bases left between them. The CDR3: CASSTELRVGSPLHF. CDR3 in DNA: TGTGCCAGCAGCACGGAACTCAGGGTGGGTTCACCCCTCCACTTT.

This rearrangement joins TRBV28 to TRBJ1-5, with 9 bases fitting TRBD1. Trimming removed 6 bases from V and 8 bases from J; junction bases left unmatched: 11. Germline V gives CDR1 MDHEN, CDR2 SYDVKM. CDR3 size: 15 residues. CDR3 sequence reads: CASSSRQGGIKPQHF. The CDR3 coding sequence is TGTGCCAGCAGCTCGAGACAGGGGGGGATTAAGCCCCAGCATTTT.

The gene calls are TRBV6-5 and TRBJ2-7, with no clear D. The CDR3 totals 15 residues. The germline V gene has CDR1 MNHEY and CDR2 SVGAGI. V gave up 7 bases and J gave up 2 bases, with 18 bases separating them. CDR3 sequence (DNA): TGTGCCAGCACCCAGCAGAGAGGCCGCCCCTACGAGCAGTACTTC. Residues: CASTQQRGRPYEQYF.

CDR3: CASSLVGVGTSGFNEQFF. In nucleotides, the CDR3 is TGTGCCAGCAGCTTGGTGGGTGTTGGGACTAGCGGGTTCAATGAGCAGTTCTTC. The V gene is TRBV5-4, the J gene TRBJ2-1; 12 positions match TRBD2. Germline values: CDR1 SGHNT, CDR2 YYREEE (reference sequence). This CDR3 spans 18 amino acids. Trimming at V came to 0 bases and at J to 6 bases, leaving 10 bases not matched to a gene.

CDR3 in amino acids: CASRFQGLNTEAFF. The CDR3 DNA reads as TGTGCCAGCAGGTTCCAGGGTCTGAACACTGAAGCTTTCTTT. The chain employs TRBV7-2 and TRBJ1-1, with TRBD1 as a possible D gene (5 bases). V gave up 6 bases and J gave up 0 bases, with 11 bases separating them. Per germline, CDR1 SGHTA and CDR2 FQGNSA. This CDR3 has 14 amino acids.

This clone was detected once. The CDR3 loop is CASSLTGRIGDYGYTF. Here the CDR3 DNA reads TGTGCCAGCAGCTTAACAGGAAGAATCGGGGACTATGGCTACACCTTC. The J gene is TRBJ1-2, the V gene TRBV7-3; D unclear. V shed 0 bases and J shed 3 bases, with 14 bases lying between them. There are 16 residues in the CDR3. The V gene's germline CDR1 is SGHTA and CDR2 FQGTGA.

This clone was observed a single time. This chain uses TRBV11-3 with TRBJ2-1; possible D gene TRBD2, 5 bases. The V and J ends lost 1 base and 4 bases respectively, with 11 bases between them. This CDR3 spans 15 amino acids. Germline V lookup: CDR1 SGHNT, CDR2 YENEEA. Here the CDR3 reads CASSLVETGYNEQFF. CDR3 in DNA: TGTGCCAGCAGCTTAGTGGAAACGGGGTACAATGAGCAGTTCTTC.

This chain connects TRBV3-1 (or the pseudogene TRBV3-2) to TRBJ2-4, with TRBD2 identical over 12 bases. The CDR3 length is 16 residues. The ends lost 1 base at V and 9 bases at J; junction bases unmatched: 7. Germline V gene data show CDR1 as LGHDT and CDR2 as YNNKEL (reference sequence). CDR3 sequence: CASSQASGGAYVIQYF. The DNA for the CDR3 is TGTGCCAGCAGCCAAGCTAGCGGGGGGGCGTACGTCATTCAGTACTTC.

In its sample, this clone was seen once. This rearrangement joins TRBV28 to TRBJ2-5, with TRBD1 matching over 9 bases. The ends lost 5 bases at V and 5 bases at J; junction bases unmatched: 6. This CDR3 region has 14 residues. Germline V gene lookup returns CDR1 MDHEN and CDR2 SYDVKM. DNA of the CDR3: TGTGCCAGCAGTCGGACAGGGGCCTGGGAGACCCAGTACTTC. It translates to CASSRTGAWETQYF.

The gene calls are TRBV14 and TRBJ2-3; the D gene is possibly TRBD1 (6 bases). Per the germline V gene, CDR1 is SGHDN and CDR2 is FVKESK. The V gene lost 4 bases and the J gene lost 7 bases, with 15 bases spanning the gap. The CDR3 covers 14 residues. CDR3 amino acids: CASSPLQGRYTQYF. In DNA, the CDR3 is TGTGCCAGCAGCCCCTTACAGGGACGATATACGCAGTATTTT.

This CDR3 reads CASSHSDRGQQETQYF. The CDR3 DNA follows: TGTGCCAGCAGCCATTCCGACAGGGGGCAACAAGAGACCCAGTACTTC. The chain uses TRBV3-1 (or the pseudogene TRBV3-2) and TRBJ2-5, with TRBD1 matching over 10 bases. This CDR3 contains 16 residues. J was trimmed by 2 bases and V by 3 bases; bases with no gene match: 6. Germline CDR1 reads LGHDT; CDR2 reads YNNKEL (reference sequence).

This chain connects TRBV19 to TRBJ1-2; TRBD1 matches 11 bases. This CDR3 comprises 15 residues. Germline V gene data show CDR1 as LNHDA and CDR2 as SQIVND (reference sequence). Trimming took 5 bases from V and 3 from J; bases not matched to a gene: 5. This chain's CDR3 is CASSLWDRGDYGYTF. The CDR3 DNA sequence: TGTGCCAGTAGTCTCTGGGACAGGGGGGACTATGGCTACACCTTC.

The chain couples TRBV11-3 to TRBJ2-5; D remains unclear. The CDR3 runs 14 residues. Looked up from germline, CDR1 is SGHNT and CDR2 is YENEEA. V was trimmed by 8 bases and J by 1 base, leaving 14 bases between them. This chain's CDR3 is CASANYGAQETQYF. The CDR3 DNA follows: TGTGCCAGCGCGAACTACGGAGCCCAAGAGACCCAGTACTTC.

The V and J genes are TRBV30 and TRBJ1-6; D is unresolved. The CDR3 is 15 residues long. Germline loops: CDR1 GTSNPN, CDR2 SVGIG (reference sequence). V was trimmed by 0 bases and J by 10 bases, leaving 16 bases between them. DNA of the CDR3: TGTGCCTGGAGTGTATCCTCCGGGGTCGGGTCACCCCTCCACTTT. This gives the protein CAWSVSSGVGSPLHF.

This chain connects TRBV19 to TRBJ1-1; TRBD1 aligns across 10 bases. The CDR3 extends over 13 amino acids. With 9 bases clipped from V and 6 bases from J, the junction kept 7 bases outside the gene matches. Germline V lookup: CDR1 LNHDA, CDR2 SQIVND (reference sequence). The CDR3 coding sequence is TGTGCCAGCCGGGACAGGGGATTTTCTGAAGCTTTCTTT. Translated, it gives CASRDRGFSEAFF.

This chain connects TRBV25-1 to TRBJ1-4; D uncertain. V lost 8 bases and J 7 bases, leaving 20 bases between the germline ends. Germline CDR1 and CDR2: MGHDK and SYGVNS. The CDR3 is 15 residues long. The DNA for the CDR3 is TGTGCCAGCTCACACGAGGGTCCAAGAGGTGAAAAACTGTTTTTT. Translating gives CASSHEGPRGEKLFF.

V gene TRBV2 combines with J gene TRBJ2-5, with D maybe TRBD1 (6 bases). The CDR3 has 13 residues. Germline V CDR1 and CDR2: SNHLY, FYNNEI. Trimming took 5 bases from V and 5 from J, leaving 12 bases between them. CDR3 in DNA: TGTGCCAGCAGTAGGAATAGGGGGGAGACCCAGTACTTC. Its translation: CASSRNRGETQYF.

The chain recombines TRBV6-5 with TRBJ1-6; TRBD1 might be the D (6 bases). Trimming removed 3 bases at V and 7 bases at J, with 13 bases between. The CDR3 loop spans 15 amino acids. Germline values: CDR1 MNHEY, CDR2 SVGAGI. The CDR3 bases are TGTGCCAGCAGTTATTCGGACAGTTCAAATTCACCCCTCCACTTT. Its translation is CASSYSDSSNSPLHF.